This is a list of T cell receptor beta chains from one sample in a study of CD8+CD57+ T cells in acquired aplastic anemia. TCRdb itself ran the reads through MiXCR, one entry per CDR3 protein. The sample shows approximately 170,000 distinct CDR3 sequences, 40% to 55% of them seen only once. The sample consisted of sorted CD4+, CD8+, or CD8+CD57+ T cells (not recorded which) from PBMCs. These receptors originate from a human donor with aplastic anemia. The CDR3 runs from the conserved cysteine through the conserved F or W. A D gene is named only where the DNA matches it firmly. Size tells how often a clone was seen (once, few, many) or the class of an expanded clone, and some rows leave it out.

TRBV10-3,few,TRBD2,TRBJ2-7,TGTGCCATCACCAAAACTAGCGGGGGACACGAGCAGTACTTC,CAITKTSGGHEQYF
TRBV7-9,many,TRBD1,TRBJ1-2,TGTGCCAGCAGCCCACGCGCCGGGACAGCGTATGGCTACACCTTC,CASSPRAGTAYGYTF
TRBV20-1,many,TRBD1,TRBJ1-1,TGCAGTGCTAGTGAATATACTGGGGGACAGGGGCTCGCTCCTGCTTTCTTT,CSASEYTGGQGLAPAFF
TRBV20-1,many,TRBD1,TRBJ2-3,TGCAGTGCTAGAGATTTTGGCAGGGGGAGCACAGATACGCAGTATTTT,CSARDFGRGSTDTQYF
TRBV19,many,TRBD1,TRBJ1-1,TGTGCCAGTAGTAAACCGGGACAGCTGAACACTGAAGCTTTCTTT,CASSKPGQLNTEAFF
TRBV20-1,many,.,TRBJ1-4,TGCAGTGCTAGAGTCCCGACAGGCGCTAATGAAAAACTGTTTTTT,CSARVPTGANEKLFF
TRBV12-3/TRBV12-4,.,.,TRBJ2-7,TGTGCCAGCAGTTTAATAGGCTACGAGCAGTACTTC,CASSLIGYEQYF
TRBV18,.,TRBD1,TRBJ2-2,TGTGCCAGCTCACAAGGGACAGGGAAGAACACCGGGGAGCTGTTTTTT,CASSQGTGKNTGELFF
TRBV19,.,TRBD2,TRBJ2-1,TGTGCCAGTAGTACAACTAGCGGGGTAAACAATGAGCAGTTCTTC,CASSTTSGVNNEQFF
TRBV7-6,.,.,TRBJ1-1,TGTGCCAGCAGCTTAGAGGTCAGGAACACTGAAGCTTTCTTT,CASSLEVRNTEAFF
TRBV7-2,many,TRBD2,TRBJ2-3,TGTGCCAGCAGCTTTACTAGCGGGGGACCGGGCACGCAGTATTTT,CASSFTSGGPGTQYF
TRBV24-1,once,.,TRBJ1-2,TGTGCCACCAGTGAAAGCCCCTATGGCTACACCTTC,CATSESPYGYTF
TRBV19,.,TRBD1,TRBJ2-5,TGTGCCAGCGAGGACAGGGGGCTTGAGACCCAGTACTTC,CASEDRGLETQYF
TRBV2,many,.,TRBJ1-4,TGTGCCAGCATGGGGCAGGGGCTAACTAATGAAAAACTGTTTTTT,CASMGQGLTNEKLFF
TRBV2,many,.,TRBJ2-4,TGTGCCAGCACGATTACGGGGCGCCCCACGGACATTCAGTACTTC,CASTITGRPTDIQYF
TRBV6-5,many,TRBD1,TRBJ1-2,TGTGCCAGCAGTTGGACAGGGGAGGGCTATGGCTACACCTTC,CASSWTGEGYGYTF
TRBV9,many,.,TRBJ2-7,TGTGCCAGCAGCGTAGGGACTGCTTCTATCGAGCAGTACTTC,CASSVGTASIEQYF
TRBV7-9,many,.,TRBJ1-1,TGTGCCAGCAGCTTTGGGACACAGAACACTGAAGCTTTCTTT,CASSFGTQNTEAFF
TRBV2,.,.,TRBJ2-7,TGTGCCAGCAGCGTAGTCGGTTCCTCCTACGAGCAGTACTTC,CASSVVGSSYEQYF
TRBV10-3,.,TRBD2,TRBJ2-5,TGTGCCATCAGTGAGTCGACAAGGGAGGGTGAGACCCAGTACTTC,CAISESTREGETQYF
TRBV5-6,many,.,TRBJ1-2,TGTGCCAGCAGCTTGTTTGGGTCTGGGGGCTACACCTTC,CASSLFGSGGYTF
TRBV7-2,many,.,TRBJ1-2,TGTGCCAGCAGCTTAGAAGCACAGGGTGCCTATGGCTACACCTTC,CASSLEAQGAYGYTF
TRBV5-4,.,.,TRBJ1-1,TGTGCCAGCGCCCCGGTTGCGAAGTACACTGAAGCTTTCTTT,CASAPVAKYTEAFF
TRBV12-3/TRBV12-4,many,.,TRBJ2-5,TGTGCCAGCAGTTTAGCCCTCATCGAGACCCAGTACTTC,CASSLALIETQYF
TRBV24-1,.,.,TRBJ1-5,TGTGCCACCAGTGACTCGCGGGGGGGACTCAATCAGCCCCAGCATTTT,CATSDSRGGLNQPQHF
TRBV10-3,.,.,TRBJ2-7,TGTGCCACCACAGGCCCCTACGAGCAGTACTTC,CATTGPYEQYF
TRBV20-1,many,.,TRBJ2-5,TGCAGTGCTATTCGAGGGACCCGGGAGACCCAGTACTTC,CSAIRGTRETQYF
TRBV5-1,.,TRBD2,TRBJ2-3,TGCGCCAGCAGACAGACTACTAGCGGCACAGATACGCAGTATTTT,CASRQTTSGTDTQYF
TRBV7-9,.,TRBD2,TRBJ2-1,TGTGCCAGCAGTCCCTGGGCGGGGGGCAATGAGCAGTTCTTC,CASSPWAGGNEQFF
TRBV7-9,.,.,TRBJ2-5,TGTGCCAGCAGAGAAGGGATCCAAGAGACCCAGTACTTC,CASREGIQETQYF
TRBV19,many,.,TRBJ2-2,TGTGCCAGTAGTATAGTGGAGGGTTATAGCACCGGGGAGCTGTTTTTT,CASSIVEGYSTGELFF
TRBV20-1,many,.,TRBJ2-1,TGCAGTGCTGTGGCTAACCCCTCCTACAATGAGCAGTTCTTC,CSAVANPSYNEQFF
TRBV6-1,many,TRBD1,TRBJ1-5,TGTGCCAGCAGAGAGACAGGGGCCGTAAATCAGCCCCAGCATTTT,CASRETGAVNQPQHF
TRBV10-2,few,TRBD1,TRBJ1-2,TGCGCCAGCAGTGAAAGGGACAGCGGCTACACCTTC,CASSERDSGYTF
TRBV12-3/TRBV12-4,many,.,TRBJ2-5,TGTGCCAGCAGTTGGATCAGCCAGGAGACCCAGTACTTC,CASSWISQETQYF
TRBV2,few,TRBD1,TRBJ1-3,TGTGCCAGCAACCCCAGGGGGCGAATTGGAAACACCATATATTTT,CASNPRGRIGNTIYF
TRBV7-2,.,TRBD1,TRBJ1-2,TGTGCCAGCAGCTTCGGGACAGGATATGGCTACACCTTC,CASSFGTGYGYTF
TRBV29-1,.,TRBD1,TRBJ1-3,TGCAGCGTTGAAGGGACAGGGAGTAAGGGCTCTGGAAACACCATATATTTT,CSVEGTGSKGSGNTIYF
TRBV10-3,.,.,TRBJ2-2,TGTGCCATCAGTGAGTCAACAGCGCCGGACACCGGGGAGCTGTTTTTC,CAISESTAPDTGELFF
TRBV6-1,many,.,TRBJ1-2,TGTGCCAGCAGCCTCCCCCCAGGTTCTGGCGACTATGGCTACACCTTC,CASSLPPGSGDYGYTF
TRBV20-1,.,.,TRBJ2-7,TGCAGTGCTAGCCGGGGGAAGGGCGGCTACGAGCAGTACTTC,CSASRGKGGYEQYF
TRBV2,few,TRBD1,TRBJ2-7,TGTGCCAGCCGGGACAGGGCCTCCTACGAGCAGTACTTC,CASRDRASYEQYF
TRBV10-3,few,.,TRBJ2-5,TGTGCCATCAGTGAGGGAGGTGAGACCCAGTACTTC,CAISEGGETQYF
TRBV12-3/TRBV12-4,.,.,TRBJ1-2,TGTGCCAGCAGTTTAAGAGGCGGTGGCTACACCTTC,CASSLRGGGYTF